These 29 T cell receptor beta chains were all obtained from the same sample, sequenced in a study of T cells after yellow fever vaccination. Via MiXCR, TCRdb re-called the 5' RACE reads, giving one row per CDR3 protein. The sample lists about 630,000 distinct CDR3 sequences; about 12% were seen once. This sample comprised PBMCs, obtained on the day of the yellow fever booster vaccination. The receptors shown here come from a young man who received the YFV17D yellow fever vaccine.

This clonotype was observed a handful of times. V and J are TRBV24-1 and TRBJ2-7; perhaps TRBD1 as D (6 bases). CDR1 is KGHDR, CDR2 SFDVKD, per germline. This CDR3 has 14 amino acids. V was clipped by 3 bases and J by 3 bases, with 11 bases between them. The CDR3: CATSDPGQSYEQYF. The CDR3, as DNA: TGTGCCACCAGTGATCCCGGACAGAGCTACGAGCAGTACTTC.

This clonotype was detected a few times. The chain recombines TRBV30 with TRBJ1-2; D is perhaps TRBD1 (5 bases). Germline V CDR1 and CDR2: GTSNPN, SVGIG (reference sequence). The germline V and J ends were trimmed by 7 bases and 8 bases, with 20 bases remaining between them. This CDR3 spans 13 amino acids. The CDR3 coding sequence is TGTGCCTCAACACGACAGCCCTTACGCGGCTACACCTTC. As protein: CASTRQPLRGYTF.

The chain employs TRBV7-2 and TRBJ1-6; a possible D gene is TRBD1 (6 bases). Per the germline V gene, CDR1 is SGHTA and CDR2 is FQGNSA. V was clipped by 5 bases and J by 10 bases, with 21 bases between them. The CDR3 has 16 residues. The CDR3 nucleotides are TGTGCCAGCAGCAACGCTAGGGGGACGGGAGTGTCACCCCTCCACTTT. It encodes CASSNARGTGVSPLHF.

This clonotype was observed many times. The J gene is TRBJ2-3, the V gene TRBV5-1, with a weak D call TRBD2 (6 bases). The CDR3 consists of 16 residues. CDR1 is SGHRS and CDR2 is YFSETQ in the germline V gene. The V end lost 4 bases, the J end lost 2 bases, and 17 bases lay between the germline ends. The CDR3: CASSTSGTQYTDTQYF. DNA of the CDR3: TGCGCCAGCAGCACCTCCGGGACTCAATACACAGATACGCAGTATTTT.

The chain joins TRBV5-6 to TRBJ1-1, with no clear D. This CDR3 has 13 amino acids. Trimming shortened V by 5 bases and J by 1 base, and 9 bases separated the two germline ends. CDR1 is SGHDT and CDR2 is YYEEEE in the germline V gene. The CDR3 nucleotides are TGTGCCAGCAGTTATGCAAGGAACACTGAAGCTTTCTTT. It specifies CASSYARNTEAFF. The full variable domain, rest sourced from reference TRBV5-6 and TRBJ1-1, is DAGVTQSPTHLIKTRGQQVTLRCSPKSGHDTVSWYQQALGQGPQFIFQYYEEEERQRGNFPDRFSGHQFPNYSSELNVNALLLGDSALYLCASSYARNTEAFFGQGTRLTVV.

The chain joins TRBV5-1 to TRBJ1-6; unclear D gene. CDR3 length equals 16 residues. Trimming stripped 0 bases from V and 0 bases from J, with 7 bases between. Germline CDR1 is SGHRS and CDR2 is YFSETQ. CDR3 in DNA: TGCGCCAGCAGCTTGGGACGGAGCTCCTATAATTCACCCCTCCACTTT. Protein: CASSLGRSSYNSPLHF.

This clonotype was counted ten times or more. V is TRBV20-1 and J is TRBJ1-1; the D is unclear. The CDR3 contains 15 residues. Germline CDR1 DFQATT, CDR2 SNEGSKA (reference sequence). V lost 6 bases, J lost 0 bases, and 17 bases lay in between. CDR3 sequence (DNA): TGCAGTGCCGCGGGTCCAGGTTCCATGAACACTGAAGCTTTCTTT. Its translation is CSAAGPGSMNTEAFF.

This clonotype was counted ten times or more. The chain couples TRBV15 to TRBJ2-3; D is unclear. Germline V gene sequence: CDR1 LNHNV, CDR2 YYDKDF (reference sequence). The V end lost 0 bases, the J end lost 2 bases, and 9 bases lay between the germline ends. The CDR3 is made up of 15 amino acids. This CDR3 reads CATSRDRRYTDTQYF. The DNA for the CDR3 is TGTGCCACCAGCAGAGATCGGAGATACACAGATACGCAGTATTTT. Complete variable domain (other parts from reference TRBV15 and TRBJ2-3): DAMVIQNPRYQVTQFGKPVTLSCSQTLNHNVMYWYQQKSSQAPKLLFHYYDKDFNNEADTPDNFQSRRPNTSFCFLDIRSPGLGDTAMYLCATSRDRRYTDTQYFGPGTRLTVL.

This clonotype was recorded many times. The rearrangement joins TRBV4-2 to TRBJ2-3; D is possibly TRBD1 (6 bases). Germline CDR1 and CDR2: LGHNA and YNFKEQ. The ends were cut back, 1 base at V and 7 bases at J, with 18 bases in the middle. The CDR3 consists of 16 residues. CDR3: CASSQVERQVINTQYF. As DNA, the CDR3 is TGTGCCAGCAGCCAAGTCGAGAGACAGGTTATAAATACGCAGTATTTT.

The chain uses TRBV6-5 and TRBJ1-1, with D possibly being TRBD1 (6 bases). The CDR3 length is 12 residues. V shed 6 bases and J shed 7 bases, with 12 bases lying between them. The germline V gene encodes CDR1 MNHEY and CDR2 SVGAGI. The CDR3 here is CASRTGTSEAFF. The CDR3 nucleotides are TGTGCCAGCAGAACCGGGACAAGTGAAGCTTTCTTT.

V is TRBV5-1 and J is TRBJ1-5; D remains unclear. CDR1 is SGHRS and CDR2 is YFSETQ in the germline V gene. The CDR3 has 14 residues. The DNA for the CDR3 is TGCGGGGGTCCCTTGGTTTATAGCAATCAGCCCCAGCATTTT. Its translation: CGGPLVYSNQPQHF. The full variable domain, in which reference TRBV5-1 and TRBJ1-5 provide the parts outside the CDR3, is KAGVTQTPRYLIKTRGQQVTLSCSPISGHRSVSWYQQTPGQGLQFLFEYFSETQRNKGNFPGRFSGRQFSNSRSEMNVSTLELGDSALYLCGGPLVYSNQPQHFGDGTRLSIL.

This clonotype was picked up a small number of times. The V gene is TRBV7-2, the J gene TRBJ2-4, with 13 nucleotides matching TRBD2. Germline CDR1 reads SGHTA; CDR2 reads FQGNSA. V dropped 5 bases and J dropped 4; count of bases not matched to a gene: 8. The CDR3 runs to 17 residues. The CDR3 DNA sequence: TGTGCCAGCAGCCCCGGGACTAGCGGGATGGGAAAAAACATTCAGTACTTC. Translated: CASSPGTSGMGKNIQYF.

This clonotype appeared a few times. The chain has TRBV19 and TRBJ2-3; 9 nucleotides agree with TRBD2. The J segment lost 4 bases and the V segment lost 5 bases, leaving 4 bases of the junction unmatched. The CDR3 sequence is 14 residues long. Germline values: CDR1 LNHDA, CDR2 SQIVND (reference sequence). This CDR3 reads CASSLSGSADTQYF. The CDR3 DNA follows: TGTGCCAGTAGTCTTAGCGGGAGTGCAGATACGCAGTATTTT.

This clonotype was seen more than once but under ten times. This chain connects TRBV12-5 to TRBJ2-2, with 11 positions matching TRBD2. The CDR3 sequence is 16 residues long. Germline lookup yields CDR1 LGHNT and CDR2 FRNRAP. With V trimmed by 0 bases and J by 5 bases, 2 bases remained unmatched. CDR3 DNA sequence: TGTGCTAGTGGTTTGGTACGGACTAGCGGGACCGGGGAGCTGTTTTTT. It is translated as CASGLVRTSGTGELFF.

This clonotype was observed a handful of times. The rearrangement joins TRBV7-2 to TRBJ2-7; the D is unclear. CDR1 and CDR2 (germline): SGHTA, FQGNSA. The CDR3 sequence is 12 residues long. The ends were cut back, 1 base at V and 9 bases at J, with 10 bases in the middle. The CDR3 sequence is CASSLGAYGQYF. The CDR3, as DNA: TGTGCCAGCAGCTTAGGGGCCTATGGGCAGTACTTC. Complete variable domain (other parts from reference TRBV7-2 and TRBJ2-7): GAGVSQSPSNKVTEKGKDVELRCDPISGHTALYWYRQSLGQGLEFLIYFQGNSAPDKSGLPSDRFSAERTGGSVSTLTIQRTQQEDSAVYLCASSLGAYGQYFGPGTRLTVT.

This clonotype was detected ten times or more. The chain is built from TRBV5-5 and TRBJ2-5; 9 bases align to TRBD2. CDR1 SGHKS and CDR2 YYEKEE come from the germline V gene (reference sequence). Trimming cost V 5 bases and J 5 bases; bases outside gene matches: 13. The CDR3 totals 16 residues. As DNA, the CDR3 is TGTGCCAGCAGTTTACTAGCGGGCCTCCCGGAGGAGACCCAGTACTTC. Amino acid sequence: CASSLLAGLPEETQYF.

The chain employs TRBV29-1 and TRBJ1-2; 8 bases map to TRBD1. There are 16 residues in the CDR3. Germline V gives CDR1 SQVTM, CDR2 ANQGSEA. Trimming took 0 bases from V and 5 from J; bases not matched to a gene: 11. The CDR3 loop reads CSVEDAIRGQNYGYTF. CDR3 in DNA: TGCAGCGTTGAAGATGCTATCAGGGGGCAAAATTATGGCTACACCTTC.

This clonotype was counted at least ten times. The rearrangement joins TRBV15 to TRBJ2-7; possible D gene TRBD1, 5 bases. The CDR3 is made up of 13 amino acids. Trimming shortened V by 2 bases and J by 4 bases, and 9 bases separated the two germline ends. Germline CDR1 reads LNHNV; CDR2 reads YYDKDF (reference sequence). The CDR3 nucleotides are TGTGCCACCAGCAGACCTCAGGGATACGAGCAGTACTTC. Protein sequence: CATSRPQGYEQYF. Combining the CDR3 with reference TRBV15 and TRBJ2-7 gives the whole variable domain DAMVIQNPRYQVTQFGKPVTLSCSQTLNHNVMYWYQQKSSQAPKLLFHYYDKDFNNEADTPDNFQSRRPNTSFCFLDIRSPGLGDTAMYLCATSRPQGYEQYFGPGTRLTVT.

Notes on this clonotype: At one boundary the junction diverges from the germline segment, which might be a read error. This chain uses TRBV7-3 with TRBJ2-5; TRBD1 is a possible D gene (6 bases). There are 13 residues in the CDR3. In germline, CDR1 is SGHTA, CDR2 FQGTGA. CDR3 DNA: TGTGCCAGCAGCAAGGACAGACAAGAGAACCAGTACTTC. It codes for CASSKDRQENQYF.

This clonotype came up many times. CDR3: CASIRAGTDTQYF. The CDR3 bases are TGTGCCAGCATCCGGGCTGGAACAGATACGCAGTATTTT. This sequence joins TRBV7-2 and TRBJ2-3; D gene uncertain. The CDR3 totals 13 residues. The germline gives CDR1 SGHTA, CDR2 FQGNSA. V dropped 7 bases and J dropped 3 bases, with 11 bases sitting between them.

This clonotype occurred many times. The rearrangement uses TRBV27 and TRBJ2-7; 8 nucleotides line up with TRBD1. Per germline, CDR1 MNHEY and CDR2 SMNVEV (reference sequence). The CDR3 sequence is 11 residues long. V lost 8 bases and J lost 6; bases outside the gene matches: 3. CDR3 in DNA: TGTGCCAGCGGAGACAGGGGCGAGCAGTACTTC. This encodes CASGDRGEQYF.

The table lists this clonotype with a few counts. This chain joins TRBV20-1 and TRBJ2-3; D perhaps matches TRBD1 (5 bases). The V gene's germline CDR1 is DFQATT and CDR2 SNEGSKA (reference sequence). CDR3 length: 12 amino acids. The germline V and J ends were trimmed by 5 bases and 4 bases, with 10 bases remaining between them. The CDR3 region is CSALGDPDTQYF. The CDR3 bases are TGCAGTGCTCTAGGGGATCCAGATACGCAGTATTTT.

This sequence joins TRBV19 and TRBJ2-1; 11 nucleotides agree with TRBD2. The CDR3 consists of 16 residues. V lost 1 base, J lost 7 bases, and 6 bases stayed unmatched. The V gene's germline CDR1 is LNHDA and CDR2 SQIVND (reference sequence). Here the CDR3 reads CASSIGGLAGGNEQFF. CDR3 in DNA: TGTGCCAGTAGTATAGGAGGTCTAGCGGGAGGTAATGAGCAGTTCTTC.

Notes on this clonotype: Just one base apart from a much larger clone, this may be a read error. The chain uses TRBV7-9 and TRBJ2-7; D is undetermined. CDR1 SEHNR and CDR2 FQNEAQ come from the germline V gene (reference sequence). Trimming cost V 5 bases and J 2 bases, with 4 bases left between them. The length of the CDR3 is 11 residues. The CDR3 region is CASSHTYEQYF. The CDR3 DNA is TGTGCCAGCAGCCACACCTACGAGCAGTACTTC.

The chain's CDR3 is CGGRAGDYEQYF. CDR3 sequence (DNA): TGCGGGGGGAGGGCGGGAGACTACGAGCAGTACTTC. V and J are TRBV20-1 and TRBJ2-7; 7 bases line up with TRBD2. Germline V gene sequence: CDR1 DFQATT, CDR2 SNEGSKA (reference sequence). This CDR3 has 12 amino acids.

This clonotype was observed many times. The gene calls are TRBV10-3 and TRBJ1-1; no definite D call. There are 14 residues in the CDR3. Germline CDR1 reads ENHRY; CDR2 reads SYGVKD. The germline V and J ends were trimmed by 0 bases and 4 bases, with 9 bases remaining between them. CDR3 in amino acids: CAISESGIVTEAFF. The CDR3 DNA sequence: TGTGCCATCAGTGAGTCAGGGATTGTCACTGAAGCTTTCTTT.

This clonotype was seen only a few times. The rearrangement joins TRBV12-3 or TRBV12-4 to TRBJ1-3, with 7 nucleotides matching TRBD1. The ends lost 7 bases at V and 9 bases at J; junction bases unmatched: 9. The CDR3 is made up of 13 amino acids. Written as DNA, the CDR3 is TGTGCCAGCATTCGGGGGACAGTCGCCACCATATATTTT. Its protein is CASIRGTVATIYF.

The table lists this clonotype with a few counts. The rearrangement uses TRBV30 and TRBJ2-1; D is unclear. Deletions cut 7 bases from V and 3 bases from J, with 7 bases between. CDR3 length equals 11 residues. The V gene's germline CDR1 is GTSNPN and CDR2 SVGIG (reference sequence). The CDR3 coding sequence is TGTGCCTTCAGGTACTACAATGAGCAGTTCTTC. Its translation is CAFRYYNEQFF.

This clonotype was counted between two and nine times. The genes are TRBV5-1 and TRBJ2-1; D remains ambiguous. This CDR3 comprises 12 residues. Per germline, CDR1 SGHRS and CDR2 YFSETQ. Trimming removed 0 bases at V and 9 bases at J, with 7 bases between. CDR3 coding DNA: TGCGCCAGCAGCTTGGATAAATCTGAGCAGTTCTTC. Protein sequence: CASSLDKSEQFF.